Described below is a single T cell receptor (beta chain) sequence and its context. This entry comes from a study of blood T cell repertoires in COVID-19. Study-wide background: PBMCs, B-cell-depleted T cells, or T cells provided the cDNA or gDNA that made up the material.

Participants were placed into cohorts based on the clinical history they reported. Two negative PCRs, clearance, or symptom resolution were required of recovered Cohort 3 donors. V gave up 4 bases and J gave up 7 bases; unmatched junction bases: 12. Germline-derived CDR1 and CDR2 are SGHRS and YFSETQ. The CDR3 runs 16 residues. TCRdb keeps only in-frame clones here, not all; method: immunoSEQ multiplex PCR. The sample comprises 250,000 to 300,000 clones, roughly 85% of which are singletons, and approximately 1.9% rests with the top ten. The sequence was obtained from a woman between 50 and 59 years old who had recovered from COVID-19. This rearrangement joins TRBV5-1 to TRBJ2-2, with 8 positions matching TRBD2. Sequenced sample: PBMCs or T cells enriched from blood (not recorded which). CDR3 region: CASSLGPAGEGGELFF. CDR3 in DNA: TGCGCCAGCAGCCTGGGACCAGCGGGAGAAGGCGGGGAGCTGTTTTTT.